Below, 5 T cell receptor beta chains from the same sample are listed, as sequenced in a study of blood T cell repertoires in COVID-19. Some clones are missing from TCRdb's copy, which holds only in-frame ones; the method was immunoSEQ multiplex PCR. The sample shows about 170,000 clones, around 80% of them seen only once. The sample taken for sequencing was PBMCs or T cells enriched from blood (not recorded which). The receptor source for this set is a man in his fifties or sixties who had recovered from COVID-19.

The V gene is TRBV19, the J gene TRBJ1-3; tentative D call: TRBD1 (5 bases). The CDR3 loop spans 16 amino acids. The V end lost 3 bases, the J end lost 1 base, and 13 bases lay between the germline ends. CDR1 is LNHDA, CDR2 SQIVND, per germline (reference sequence). CDR3 bases: TGTGCCAGTAGTATTCGACAGACCCCGTCTGGAAACACCATATATTTT. Its protein is CASSIRQTPSGNTIYF.

The rearrangement links TRBV18 to TRBJ1-5; TRBD1 matches 9 bases. The CDR3 loop spans 14 amino acids. The J segment lost 6 bases and the V segment lost 6 bases, leaving 6 bases of the junction unmatched. In germline, CDR1 is KGHSH, CDR2 LQKENI. The CDR3 region is CASSSGQGIQPQHF. The CDR3 DNA reads as TGTGCCAGCTCGTCCGGACAGGGGATTCAGCCCCAGCATTTT. Using reference TRBV18 and TRBJ1-5 for the parts outside the CDR3, the full variable domain is NAGVMQNPRHLVRRRGQEARLRCSPMKGHSHVYWYRQLPEEGLKFMVYLQKENIIDESGMPKERFSAEFPKEGPSILRIQQVVRGDSAAYFCASSSGQGIQPQHFGDGTRLSIL.

In this sample, this clone turned up a few times. V is TRBV29-1 and J is TRBJ1-1; 9 bases are a match to TRBD1. V was clipped by 4 bases and J by 0 bases; unmatched bases: 3. This CDR3 is 14 amino acids long. The germline V gene has CDR1 SQVTM and CDR2 ANQGSEA. This chain's CDR3 is CSVADRGVNTEAFF. The CDR3 DNA sequence: TGCAGCGTTGCCGACAGGGGGGTGAACACTGAAGCTTTCTTT.

The gene calls are TRBV11-2 and TRBJ1-2, with D possibly matching TRBD1 (5 bases). The germline V gene encodes CDR1 SGHAT and CDR2 FQNNGV. The CDR3 runs 13 residues. V lost 6 bases and J lost 2, with 10 bases in between. CDR3: CASRDTGNYGYTF. CDR3 bases: TGTGCCAGCAGGGATACAGGAAACTATGGCTACACCTTC. The entire variable domain, with the rest obtained from reference TRBV11-2 and TRBJ1-2, is as follows: EAGVAQSPRYKIIEKRQSVAFWCNPISGHATLYWYQQILGQGPKLLIQFQNNGVVDDSQLPKDRFSAERLKGVDSTLKIQPAKLEDSAVYLCASRDTGNYGYTFGSGTRLTVV.

The chain couples TRBV10-2 to TRBJ1-6, with no clear D. V lost 7 bases and J 2 bases, leaving 12 bases between the germline ends. The CDR3 extends over 15 amino acids. Germline V gene data show CDR1 as WSHSY and CDR2 as SAAADI. The CDR3 is CASKGEATYNSPLHF. DNA for the CDR3: TGCGCCAGCAAAGGAGAGGCCACCTATAATTCACCCCTCCACTTT.